A selection of T cell receptor beta chains follows, all from one sample in a study of T cell responses to AZD1222 COVID-19 vaccine. This table comes from immunoSEQ multiplex PCR, and its TCRdb copy is limited to in-frame clones, with some not included. The sample consists of 150,000 to 200,000 clones, approximately 91% of them appearing once. The specimen comprised peripheral blood, sampled on day 0 of AZD1222 vaccination. The receptors shown here come from an adult in good health. The CDR3 runs from the conserved cysteine through the conserved F or W. A D gene is named only where the DNA matches it firmly. Rows may omit the clone size; those that give it use once, few, many or a size class.

-	-	TRBV7-6	TRBJ1-4	TGTGCCAGCAGCGCGGAGGTCCCCCCTTATGAAAAACTGTTTTTT	CASSAEVPPYEKLFF
-	-	TRBV5-4	TRBJ1-2	TGTGCCAGCAGCTTGGTTCTGGGGGGCGGCTACACCTTC	CASSLVLGGGYTF
TRBD2	-	TRBV11-2	TRBJ2-1	TGTGCCAGCAGCTTAGCGGGAGGCCTATACAATGAGCAGTTCTTC	CASSLAGGLYNEQFF
-	-	TRBV5-4	TRBJ1-1	TGTGCCAGCAGCTTGTGGCACGGCACTGAAGCTTTCTTT	CASSLWHGTEAFF
-	once	TRBV21-1	TRBJ2-5	TGTGCCAGCAGCAAAGGGGCCTACAGTAAGGAGACCCAGTACTTC	CASSKGAYSKETQYF
TRBD1	-	TRBV5-4	TRBJ1-2	TGTGCCAGCAGATCCCGCGAAGTACCAGGGGGTTGGTATGGCTACACCTTC	CASRSREVPGGWYGYTF
TRBD2	-	TRBV10-3	TRBJ2-1	TGTGCCATCAGTGATACGGGGGGGGTATCGTACAATGAGCAGTTCTTC	CAISDTGGVSYNEQFF
TRBD1	-	TRBV10-1	TRBJ1-1	TGCGCCAGCAGCACGTCCGGGACAGGGTGGACTGAAGCTTTCTTT	CASSTSGTGWTEAFF
-	-	TRBV9	TRBJ1-1	TGTGCCAGCAGCGTAGCTAGGGACAAGAACACTGAAGCTTTCTTT	CASSVARDKNTEAFF
TRBD2	-	TRBV19	TRBJ2-7	TGTGCCAGTAGTACCTCCTCACGGGGGAGGGCCTACGAGCAGTACTTC	CASSTSSRGRAYEQYF
TRBD1	-	TRBV29-1	TRBJ1-6	TGCAGCGTCGGGGACAGGGCCGATTCACCCCTCCACTTT	CSVGDRADSPLHF
-	-	TRBV24-1	TRBJ2-3	TGTGCCACCAGTGATCCCCGAGTGGGCGGCACAGATACGCAGTATTTT	CATSDPRVGGTDTQYF
TRBD1	-	TRBV27	TRBJ1-4	TGTGCCAGCAGTCCACCGGGACAGGGCTTTTTATCCAAAAAACTGTTTTTT	CASSPPGQGFLSKKLFF
-	-	TRBV15	TRBJ2-7	TGTGCCACCAGCAGGGGAGGAGGGGGCGGGTTGTACGAGCAGTACTTC	CATSRGGGGGLYEQYF
TRBD1	-	TRBV6-5	TRBJ2-7	TGTGCCAGCAAGGGGGGGACAGGGACCCCCTACGAGCAGTACTTC	CASKGGTGTPYEQYF
-	once	TRBV29-1	TRBJ2-1	TGCAGCGTTAAAGGGGACCCTGTTGACAATGAGCAGTTCTTC	CSVKGDPVDNEQFF
TRBD2	-	TRBV28	TRBJ2-3	TGTGCCAGCAGTTTTCCCCTAGCGGGAACGACAGATACGCAGTATTTT	CASSFPLAGTTDTQYF
TRBD2	-	TRBV7-3	TRBJ2-1	TGTGCCAGCAGCTTCGTGGGAGGGGTGATGAATGAGCAGTTCTTC	CASSFVGGVMNEQFF
-	once	TRBV3-1/TRBV3-2	TRBJ1-1	TGTGCCAGCAGCCAAGATAGGACCTCTAAAGCTTTCTTT	CASSQDRTSKAFF
-	-	TRBV3-1/TRBV3-2	TRBJ2-7	TGTGCCAGCAGCGCAGGTCCAGCATCCTACGAGCAGTACTTC	CASSAGPASYEQYF
-	-	TRBV15	TRBJ1-1	TGTGCCACCAGCAGCAGGACCCTGAACACTGAAGCTTTCTTT	CATSSRTLNTEAFF
-	once	TRBV27	TRBJ2-3	TGTGCCAGCAGTCCGCGGGGGCCGATAGATACGCAGTATTTT	CASSPRGPIDTQYF
TRBD1	-	TRBV28	TRBJ2-7	TGTGCCAGCCGACAGGGGAGCGAGCAGTACTTC	CASRQGSEQYF
-	-	TRBV7-7	TRBJ1-3	TGTGCCAGCAGCTTAGCGAGGCCGATCTCTGGAAACACCATATATTTT	CASSLARPISGNTIYF
-	-	TRBV19	TRBJ1-1	TGTGCCAGTAGTATGGGACTCACTGAAGCTTTCTTT	CASSMGLTEAFF
TRBD1	-	TRBV19	TRBJ1-1	TGTGCCAGTAGTTATACGCTTGGTCTCGGGACAGGGTTCACTGAAGCTTTCTTT	CASSYTLGLGTGFTEAFF
-	-	TRBV25-1	TRBJ2-3	TGTGCCAGTCCTATGGGGTTGCGAGGCACAGATACGCAGTATTTT	CASPMGLRGTDTQYF
TRBD1	-	TRBV3-1/TRBV3-2	TRBJ2-1	TGTGCCAGCAGCCCGGGGCCAGGGGGCTACAATGAGCAGTTCTTC	CASSPGPGGYNEQFF
-	-	TRBV27	TRBJ1-5	TGTGCCAGCAGTTTACTTGGTCAGCCCCAGCATTTT	CASSLLGQPQHF
-	-	TRBV13	TRBJ2-1	TGTGCCAGCAGCCGACAGGCTTTATACAATGAGCAGTTCTTC	CASSRQALYNEQFF
TRBD2	-	TRBV6-2/TRBV6-3	TRBJ2-1	TGTGCCAGCAGTCCAGGACTAGCGACGGGGGAGCAGTTCTTC	CASSPGLATGEQFF
TRBD2	-	TRBV5-4	TRBJ2-3	TGTGCCAGCAGCCGGAGGTTGCCTAGCGGGAGAGATACGCAGTATTTT	CASSRRLPSGRDTQYF
-	-	TRBV7-3	TRBJ2-3	TGTGCCAGCACCGCCGGGACTGGCAGGGGAGATACGCAGTATTTT	CASTAGTGRGDTQYF
-	-	TRBV19	TRBJ1-6	TGTGCCAGTAGCCCTCTGATGGGCGACTATAATTCACCCCTCCACTTT	CASSPLMGDYNSPLHF
-	-	TRBV5-1	TRBJ1-5	TGCGCCAGCAGCTTGGGACCGACGAGCAGAGGAGGTCAGCCCCAGCATTTT	CASSLGPTSRGGQPQHF
TRBD2	-	TRBV2	TRBJ2-3	TGTGCCAGCAGTCGAACGCTTGGGGCGGGACTAACTAGCACAGATACGCAGTATTTT	CASSRTLGAGLTSTDTQYF
-	-	TRBV14	TRBJ2-7	TGTGCCAGCAGCCCTCAGGGTGGTGGCGAGCAGTACTTC	CASSPQGGGEQYF
-	-	TRBV9	TRBJ2-2	TGTGCCAGCAGCGTAGCTACAGCTGGGGAGCTGTTTTTT	CASSVATAGELFF
-	-	TRBV28	TRBJ2-1	TGTGCCAGCAGTTCAGCGGGCTTCTCCTACAATGAGCAGTTCTTC	CASSSAGFSYNEQFF
TRBD1	-	TRBV15	TRBJ1-4	TGTGCCACCAGCAGAGAAAAAAGGGGCTCGGGACCGACAGGGAAGAGACTGTTTTTT	CATSREKRGSGPTGKRLFF